The source of this TCR beta chain is a study of identical twins. Between the trimmed V and J ends, which lost 5 bases and 6 bases, there was a span of 8 bases. The CDR3 covers 12 residues. Germline CDR1 reads MNHEY; CDR2 reads SVGAGI. MiXCR, run by TCRdb on the 5' RACE reads, gives a single entry per CDR3 protein. The sample carries hundreds of thousands of distinct CDR3 sequences, 8% to 9% recorded once. This sample also appeared in a second study, on yellow fever vaccine responses in identical twins.

Sequencing was performed on PBMCs. The TCR originated in a woman aged 18-35 years in good health. The chain is built from TRBV6-5 and TRBJ2-4; the D gene is possibly TRBD1 (5 bases). The CDR3 DNA sequence: TGTGCCAGCAGTCCTCAGGGAAACATTCAGTACTTC. Translated: CASSPQGNIQYF.